The subject of this entry is one T cell receptor beta chain. The antigen is unknown. Assay: immunoSEQ multiplex PCR; the TCRdb copy retains only in-frame clones and omits some. The sample contains about 410,000 clones, 92% of which appear only once. Trimming pared 3 bases from V and 7 bases from J, leaving 12 bases between. CDR3 length: 14 residues. Germline assignment: CDR1 MNHEY and CDR2 SVGAGI. The data belong to a study of Ad26.COV2.S vaccination and SARS-CoV-2 variants. The treatment here: some 19 received Ad26.COV2.S at low or high dose, single or two shots; 5 received placebo; per-sample allocation not given. The samples date from day 63 after the first vaccine or placebo injection. Wuhan-strain SARS-CoV-2 spike was expressed by the Ad26 vector that made up the vaccine. Whole-study results and caveats: For non-spike TCRs, breadth in vaccine recipients resembled that in placebo recipients. Quantification of TCR breadth and depth may have yielded underestimates of total T cell responses.

The sequencing used peripheral blood, collected in a trial of Ad26.COV2.S vaccine versus placebo. This TCR was recovered from a person aged 18-60 years who received the Ad26.COV2.S COVID-19 vaccine or a placebo. V is TRBV6-5 and J is TRBJ1-4; D is perhaps TRBD1 (6 bases). CDR3 bases: TGTGCCAGCAGTTATGGGGGCCGGGGTGAAAAACTGTTTTTT. Protein sequence: CASSYGGRGEKLFF.